The next 13 T cell receptor beta chains were all read from a single sample in a study of OX40 agonist ivuxolimab in advanced cancers. Assay: immunoSEQ multiplex PCR; the TCRdb copy retains only in-frame clones and omits some. Of about 9,900 clones listed, 70% are singletons. The sequencing used CD4+ or CD8+ T cells sorted from blood, collected in a trial of the OX40 agonist ivuxolimab. These receptor sequences come from an adult with an advanced solid tumor such as melanoma, head and neck, liver or kidney cancer.

The chain recombines TRBV11-2 with TRBJ1-1; no reliable D call. V was cut by 0 bases and J by 4 bases, with 6 bases left in between. CDR3 size: 13 residues. Per the germline V gene, CDR1 is SGHAT and CDR2 is FQNNGV. The CDR3 nucleotides read TGTGCCAGCAGCTTAGATCTTGGCACTGAAGCTTTCTTT. As protein: CASSLDLGTEAFF.

This chain joins TRBV4-2 and TRBJ2-7; 10 nucleotides line up with TRBD2. Germline CDR1 and CDR2: LGHNA and YNFKEQ. Trimming took 1 base from V and 3 from J; bases not matched to a gene: 9. This CDR3 region has 17 residues. CDR3 sequence: CASSQAAPSGGFYEQYF. The DNA of the CDR3 is TGTGCCAGCAGCCAAGCCGCCCCTAGCGGGGGTTTCTACGAGCAGTACTTC.

This sequence joins TRBV9 and TRBJ2-1; D is undetermined. CDR3 length equals 14 residues. CDR1 and CDR2 from the germline V gene are SGDLS and YYNGEE. Between the trimmed V and J ends, which lost 0 bases and 8 bases, there was a span of 12 bases. The CDR3 DNA reads TGTGCCAGCAGCGTAGTTATGGTCCCCGATGAGCAGTTCTTC. This sequence encodes CASSVVMVPDEQFF.

This chain connects TRBV4-1 to TRBJ2-1, with 14 bases that match TRBD2. Per the germline V gene, CDR1 is MGHRA and CDR2 is YSYEKL. The J segment lost 8 bases and the V segment lost 1 base, leaving 1 base of the junction unmatched. The CDR3 runs to 15 residues. The CDR3 region is CASSQVGLAGDEQFF. CDR3 sequence (DNA): TGCGCCAGCAGCCAAGTGGGACTAGCGGGGGATGAGCAGTTCTTC.

The sample holds a few counts of this clone. The V gene is TRBV25-1, the J gene TRBJ2-7; 7 nucleotides line up with TRBD1. Germline loops: CDR1 MGHDK, CDR2 SYGVNS. Trimming took 8 bases from V and 7 from J; bases not matched to a gene: 8. CDR3 size: 12 residues. CDR3 in DNA: TGTGCCAGCGGCTCGACAGGGTTTGAGCAGTACTTC. The encoded protein is CASGSTGFEQYF.

The chain couples TRBV5-4 to TRBJ2-5; no reliable D call. The end of the DNA is better explained by TRBJ2-7, so the J call may be wrong. The germline CDR1 and CDR2 sequences are SGHNT and YYREEE (reference sequence). This CDR3 region has 13 residues. Here the CDR3 reads CASSLPDSYEQYF. CDR3 nucleotides: TGTGCCAGCAGCTTACCAGACTCCTACGAGCAGTACTTC.

The chain is built from TRBV5-1 and TRBJ1-1, with a weak D call TRBD1 (5 bases). With 4 bases removed from V and 5 bases from J, the gap between germline ends came to 21 bases. There are 16 residues in the CDR3. CDR1 SGHRS and CDR2 YFSETQ come from the germline V gene. DNA for the CDR3: TGCGCCAGCAGCCCATGGGGGTGGGGAGAGGGTACTGAAGCTTTCTTT. The encoded protein is CASSPWGWGEGTEAFF.

Regarding this clone: At one end, the junction sequence differs from germline, possibly due to a read error. The rearrangement links TRBV19 to TRBJ1-1; no definite D call. This CDR3 comprises 13 residues. Germline V gene lookup returns CDR1 LNHDA and CDR2 SQIVND (reference sequence). CDR3 DNA sequence: TGTGCCAGTAGTATAGCCAGGAACGCTGAAGCTTTCTTT. Its translation: CASSIARNAEAFF.

The chain joins TRBV9 to TRBJ2-1; D unclear. V was shortened by 2 bases and J by 1 base, with 10 bases between the two germline ends. The germline CDR1 and CDR2 sequences are SGDLS and YYNGEE. The CDR3 is made up of 15 amino acids. The CDR3 DNA follows: TGTGCCAGCAGCGTCGAAGGAGTGTCCTACAATGAGCAGTTCTTC. It yields the protein CASSVEGVSYNEQFF.

The V call is TRBV7-9, the J call TRBJ2-3; 7 nucleotides match TRBD2. With V trimmed by 3 bases and J by 5 bases, 2 bases remained unmatched. CDR3 size: 13 residues. Germline V CDR1 and CDR2: SEHNR, FQNEAQ (reference sequence). The CDR3 DNA reads as TGTGCCAGCAGCTTTACTAGCGAAGATACGCAGTATTTT. Amino acids: CASSFTSEDTQYF.

This clone was seen more than once but under ten times. The J gene is TRBJ2-1, the V gene TRBV30; D unresolved. V was clipped by 1 base and J by 0 bases, with 7 bases between them. Germline V gene sequence: CDR1 GTSNPN, CDR2 SVGIG (reference sequence). There are 14 residues in the CDR3. This CDR3 reads CAWSGSPSYNEQFF. CDR3 nucleotide sequence: TGTGCCTGGAGTGGTAGTCCCTCCTACAATGAGCAGTTCTTC.

The chain has TRBV21-1 and TRBJ2-1. TRBV21-1 constitutes a pseudogene. The CDR3 consists of 13 residues. This CDR3 is CASSKWGNNEQFF. In nucleotides, the CDR3 is TGTGCCAGCAGCAAATGGGGGAACAATGAGCAGTTCTTC.

This sequence joins TRBV5-4 and TRBJ2-4, with D uncertain. The V gene lost 0 bases and the J gene lost 8 bases, with 6 bases spanning the gap. The V gene's germline CDR1 is SGHNT and CDR2 YYREEE (reference sequence). The CDR3 has 12 amino acids. CDR3 bases: TGTGCCAGCAGCTTGGCCACGGACATTCAGTACTTC. It specifies CASSLATDIQYF.